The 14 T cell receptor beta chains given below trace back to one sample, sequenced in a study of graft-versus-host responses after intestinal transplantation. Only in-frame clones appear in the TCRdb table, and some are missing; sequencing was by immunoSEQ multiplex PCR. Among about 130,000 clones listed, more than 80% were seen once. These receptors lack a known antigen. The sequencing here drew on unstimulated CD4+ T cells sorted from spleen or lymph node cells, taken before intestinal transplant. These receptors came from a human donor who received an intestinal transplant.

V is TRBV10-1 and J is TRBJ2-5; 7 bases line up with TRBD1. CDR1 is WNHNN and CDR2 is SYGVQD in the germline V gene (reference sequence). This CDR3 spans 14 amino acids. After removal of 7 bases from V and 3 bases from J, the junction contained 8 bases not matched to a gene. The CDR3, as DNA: TGCGCCAGCACCTCAGACAGGGTAAAAGAGACCCAGTACTTC. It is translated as CASTSDRVKETQYF.

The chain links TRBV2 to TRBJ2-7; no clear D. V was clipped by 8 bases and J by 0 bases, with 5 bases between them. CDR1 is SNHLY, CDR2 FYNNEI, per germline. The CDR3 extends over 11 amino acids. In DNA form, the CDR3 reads TGTGCCAGCCGGGCCTCCTACGAGCAGTACTTC. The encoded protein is CASRASYEQYF.

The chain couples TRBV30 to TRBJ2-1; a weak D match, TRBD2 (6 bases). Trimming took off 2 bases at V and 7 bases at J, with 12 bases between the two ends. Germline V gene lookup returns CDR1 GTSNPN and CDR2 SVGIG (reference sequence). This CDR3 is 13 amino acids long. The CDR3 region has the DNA TGTGCCTGGAGTTGCGGGGCGGGGAATGAGCAGTTCTTC. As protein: CAWSCGAGNEQFF.

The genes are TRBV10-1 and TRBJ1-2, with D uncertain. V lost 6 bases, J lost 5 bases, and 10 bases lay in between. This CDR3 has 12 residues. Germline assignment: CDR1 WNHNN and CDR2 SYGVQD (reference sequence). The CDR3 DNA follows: TGCGCCAGCAGGGCGAGGGTTTATGGCTACACCTTC. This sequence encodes CASRARVYGYTF.

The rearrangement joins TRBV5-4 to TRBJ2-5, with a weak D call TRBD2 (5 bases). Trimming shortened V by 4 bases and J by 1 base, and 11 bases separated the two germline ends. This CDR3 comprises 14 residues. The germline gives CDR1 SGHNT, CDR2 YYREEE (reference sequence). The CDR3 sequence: CASSPRTLQETQYF. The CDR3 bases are TGTGCCAGCAGCCCTCGGACTCTCCAAGAGACCCAGTACTTC.

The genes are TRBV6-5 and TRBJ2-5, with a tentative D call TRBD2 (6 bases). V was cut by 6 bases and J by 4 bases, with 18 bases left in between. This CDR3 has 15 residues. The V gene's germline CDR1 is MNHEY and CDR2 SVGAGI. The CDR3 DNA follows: TGTGCCAGCAGCCGACGTTTTGGGACTGCAGAGACCCAGTACTTC. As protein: CASSRRFGTAETQYF.

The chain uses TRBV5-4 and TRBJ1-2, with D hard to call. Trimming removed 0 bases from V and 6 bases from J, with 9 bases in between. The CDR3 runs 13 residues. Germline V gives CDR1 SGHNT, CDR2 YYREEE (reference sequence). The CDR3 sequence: CASSLAQLHGYTF. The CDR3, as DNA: TGTGCCAGCAGCTTGGCACAGCTCCATGGCTACACCTTC.

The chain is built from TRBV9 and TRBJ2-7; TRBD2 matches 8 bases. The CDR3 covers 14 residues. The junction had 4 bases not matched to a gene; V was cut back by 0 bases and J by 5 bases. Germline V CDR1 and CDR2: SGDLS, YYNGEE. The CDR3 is CASSVAGGPNEQYF. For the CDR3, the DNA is TGTGCCAGCAGCGTAGCGGGGGGGCCCAACGAGCAGTACTTC.

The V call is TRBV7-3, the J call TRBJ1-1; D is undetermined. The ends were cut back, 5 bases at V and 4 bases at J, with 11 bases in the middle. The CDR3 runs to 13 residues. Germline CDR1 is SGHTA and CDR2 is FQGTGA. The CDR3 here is CASSPQSGTEAFF. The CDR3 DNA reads TGTGCCAGCAGCCCCCAATCGGGCACTGAAGCTTTCTTT.

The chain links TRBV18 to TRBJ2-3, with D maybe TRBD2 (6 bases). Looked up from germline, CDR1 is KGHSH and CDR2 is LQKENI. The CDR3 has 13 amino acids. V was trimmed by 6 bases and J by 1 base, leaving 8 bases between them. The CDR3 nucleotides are TGTGCCAGCTCTCCGGGGGGCACAGATACGCAGTATTTT. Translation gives CASSPGGTDTQYF.

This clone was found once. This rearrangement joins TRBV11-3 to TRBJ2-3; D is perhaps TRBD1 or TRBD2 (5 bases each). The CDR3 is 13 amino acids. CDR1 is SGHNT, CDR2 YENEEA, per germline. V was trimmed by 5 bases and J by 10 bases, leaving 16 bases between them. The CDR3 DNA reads TGTGCCAGCAGCCCCGGACTGGACAATCCGCAGTATTTT. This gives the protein CASSPGLDNPQYF.

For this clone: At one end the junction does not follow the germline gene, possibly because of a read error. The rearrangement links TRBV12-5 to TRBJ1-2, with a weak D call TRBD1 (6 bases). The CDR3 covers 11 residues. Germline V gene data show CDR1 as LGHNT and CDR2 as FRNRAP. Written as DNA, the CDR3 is TGTGCTAGTGGTCTACAGACAGGTCACTTCTTC. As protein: CASGLQTGHFF.

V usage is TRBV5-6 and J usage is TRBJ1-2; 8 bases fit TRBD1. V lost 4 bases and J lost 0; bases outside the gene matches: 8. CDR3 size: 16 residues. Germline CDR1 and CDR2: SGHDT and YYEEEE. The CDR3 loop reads CASSALGTGANYGYTF. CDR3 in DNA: TGTGCCAGCAGCGCCCTAGGGACAGGCGCTAACTATGGCTACACCTTC.

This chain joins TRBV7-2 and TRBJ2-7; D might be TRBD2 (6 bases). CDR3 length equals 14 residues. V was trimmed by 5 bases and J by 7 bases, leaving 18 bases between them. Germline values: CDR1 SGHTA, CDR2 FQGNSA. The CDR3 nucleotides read TGTGCCAGCAGCCCCTGGACTGGGGCGGGGGAGCAGTACTTC. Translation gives CASSPWTGAGEQYF.